Following are 18 T cell receptor beta chains from one sample sequenced in a study of T cell repertoires in cytomegalovirus infection. In TCRdb, the reads were re-called with MiXCR into one record per CDR3 protein. The sample has around 530,000 distinct CDR3 sequences, 15% to 20% seen once. The sample was CD8+ T cells from PBMCs. These receptors came from a human donor in good health (CMV status not recorded). Some clones in this sample may be carry-over from other donors' samples.

The gene calls are TRBV2 and TRBJ1-5, with TRBD1 identical over 10 bases. The CDR3 is made up of 14 amino acids. Germline V gene data show CDR1 as SNHLY and CDR2 as FYNNEI. J gave up 7 bases and V 8 bases, and 8 bases lay outside the gene matches. CDR3 nucleotides: TGTGCCAGCTCCTGGGGGGACAGGGGACAGCCCCAGCATTTT. Protein sequence: CASSWGDRGQPQHF. The variable domain in full, with the rest retrieved from reference TRBV2 and TRBJ1-5, is EPEVTQTPSHQVTQMGQEVILRCVPISNHLYFYWYRQILGQKVEFLVSFYNNEISEKSEIFDDQFSVERPDGSNFTLKIRSTKLEDSAMYFCASSWGDRGQPQHFGDGTRLSIL.

Many counts were recorded for this clonotype. The genes are TRBV7-6 and TRBJ1-6, with D uncertain. CDR3 length: 16 amino acids. With 1 base removed from V and 0 bases from J, the gap between germline ends came to 7 bases. Germline CDR1 SGHVS, CDR2 FNYEAQ. CDR3 sequence (DNA): TGTGCCAGCAGCTTAGAAGGGAGCTCCTATAATTCACCCCTCCACTTT. Protein: CASSLEGSSYNSPLHF.

The V gene is TRBV28, the J gene TRBJ1-6; no clear D gene. Germline CDR1 is MDHEN and CDR2 is SYDVKM. The V gene lost 8 bases and the J gene lost 8 bases, with 16 bases spanning the gap. This CDR3 has 14 amino acids. The CDR3 DNA reads TGTGCCAGCTTGCCGGCAGTTCGATATTCACCCCTCCACTTT. Translation: CASLPAVRYSPLHF. The full variable domain, in which reference TRBV28 and TRBJ1-6 provide the parts outside the CDR3, is DVKVTQSSRYLVKRTGEKVFLECVQDMDHENMFWYRQDPGLGLRLIYFSYDVKMKEKGDIPEGYSVSREKKERFSLILESASTNQTSMYLCASLPAVRYSPLHFGNGTRLTVT.

This clonotype was seen ten or more times. This chain connects TRBV4-1 to TRBJ2-7; TRBD2 matches at 10 bases. J gave up 4 bases and V 4 bases, and 10 bases lay outside the gene matches. Germline values: CDR1 MGHRA, CDR2 YSYEKL. The length of the CDR3 is 16 residues. CDR3 in amino acids: CASSPEGLAGGYEQYF. The CDR3 nucleotides are TGCGCCAGCAGCCCAGAAGGGTTAGCGGGGGGATACGAGCAGTACTTC.

This clonotype was detected ten times or more. This sequence joins TRBV7-2 and TRBJ1-2; no clear D gene. Germline V CDR1 and CDR2: SGHTA, FQGNSA. Trimming left V 4 bases short and J 6 bases short, with 15 bases between. The CDR3 loop spans 14 amino acids. The CDR3 sequence: CASSSPNPYNGYTF. DNA for the CDR3: TGTGCCAGCAGCTCGCCTAACCCTTATAATGGCTACACCTTC.

This clonotype was counted many times. This chain links TRBV4-1 with TRBJ1-2; 10 nucleotides line up with TRBD1. The germline V gene has CDR1 MGHRA and CDR2 YSYEKL. The CDR3 runs to 16 residues. V lost 3 bases and J lost 5; bases outside the gene matches: 9. CDR3 DNA: TGCGCCAGCAGCCATTCTCCGGGACAGGGGATTTATGGCTACACCTTC. Residues: CASSHSPGQGIYGYTF.

The chain employs TRBV27 and TRBJ1-2; D is unresolved. The CDR3 is 15 residues long. CDR1 and CDR2 (germline): MNHEY, SMNVEV (reference sequence). V lost 6 bases to trimming and J lost 0 bases, with 14 bases between them. Written as DNA, the CDR3 is TGTGCCAGCAGCCCAGCGGGGTCAGCTAACTATGGCTACACCTTC. Amino acid sequence: CASSPAGSANYGYTF.

In its sample, this clonotype was seen many times. This sequence joins TRBV27 and TRBJ2-5; TRBD2 matches at 8 bases. The germline CDR1 and CDR2 sequences are MNHEY and SMNVEV (reference sequence). The CDR3 runs to 16 residues. The V gene end was trimmed by 6 bases and the J gene end by 0 bases; junction bases not matched to a gene: 9. The CDR3 here is CASSPSSGNYQETQYF. The CDR3 coding sequence is TGTGCCAGCAGCCCGAGTAGCGGGAACTACCAAGAGACCCAGTACTTC.

In its sample, this clonotype was seen many times. The chain uses TRBV19 and TRBJ1-1; D is possibly TRBD1 (5 bases). The CDR3 sequence is 15 residues long. V lost 5 bases to trimming and J lost 1 base, with 14 bases between them. Germline V gene lookup returns CDR1 LNHDA and CDR2 SQIVND (reference sequence). The CDR3 spells CASSLVMGTNTEAFF. The DNA of the CDR3 is TGTGCCAGTAGTCTCGTAATGGGGACGAACACTGAAGCTTTCTTT.

Concerning this clonotype itself: The junction does not match germline at one end; this may be a read error. The chain employs TRBV29-1 and TRBJ2-2; unclear D gene. The CDR3 has 13 amino acids. The germline V gene has CDR1 SQVTM and CDR2 ANQGSEA. CDR3 residues: CSVYHSYTVELFF. The CDR3 DNA follows: TGCAGCGTGTATCACAGTTACACCGTGGAGCTGTTTTTT.

This clonotype was observed many times. The chain joins TRBV7-9 to TRBJ1-2; tentatively, D is TRBD1 (6 bases). Germline-derived CDR1 and CDR2 are SEHNR and FQNEAQ (reference sequence). The CDR3 runs to 15 residues. The V end was cut by 0 bases, the J end by 2 bases, with 10 bases between. The CDR3: CASSLAPGTNYGYTF. The CDR3 coding sequence is TGTGCCAGCAGCTTAGCGCCAGGGACAAACTATGGCTACACCTTC. Supplemented by reference TRBV7-9 and TRBJ1-2, the full variable domain reads DTGVSQNPRHKITKRGQNVTFRCDPISEHNRLYWYRQTLGQGPEFLTYFQNEAQLEKSRLLSDRFSAERPKGSFSTLEIQRTEQGDSAMYLCASSLAPGTNYGYTFGSGTRLTVV.

The rearrangement joins TRBV29-1 to TRBJ1-2; D may be TRBD1 (5 bases). V was shortened by 7 bases and J by 1 base, with 13 bases between the two germline ends. Germline CDR1 is SQVTM and CDR2 is ANQGSEA. CDR3 length: 13 residues. CDR3 protein: CSGGTGNNYGYTF. CDR3 DNA: TGCAGCGGGGGGACGGGAAATAACTATGGCTACACCTTC. Variable domain in full (rest from reference TRBV29-1 and TRBJ1-2): SAVISQKPSRDICQRGTSLTIQCQVDSQVTMMFWYRQQPGQSLTLIATANQGSEATYESGFVIDKFPISRPNLTFSTLTVSNMSPEDSSIYLCSGGTGNNYGYTFGSGTRLTVV.

This clonotype was detected a few times. The CDR3 protein is CSARVLLAGELYEQYF. The DNA for the CDR3 is TGCAGTGCTAGGGTACTTCTAGCGGGAGAGCTCTACGAGCAGTACTTC. The rearrangement links TRBV20-1 to TRBJ2-7, with 10 nucleotides matching TRBD2. The J segment lost 3 bases and the V segment lost 3 bases, leaving 11 bases of the junction unmatched. The CDR3 has 16 residues. Germline V CDR1 and CDR2: DFQATT, SNEGSKA (reference sequence).

The gene calls are TRBV7-6 and TRBJ2-1; 9 bases align to TRBD2. The CDR3 totals 16 residues. Germline CDR1 SGHVS, CDR2 FNYEAQ. Unmatched junction bases numbered 4, after V lost 4 bases and J lost 0 bases. CDR3 sequence: CASSSVLAGSYNEQFF. The CDR3 nucleotides are TGTGCCAGCAGCTCGGTACTAGCGGGCTCCTACAATGAGCAGTTCTTC.

This chain joins TRBV15 and TRBJ2-1; TRBD1 matches 8 bases. CDR3 length equals 14 residues. Unmatched junction bases numbered 8, after V lost 5 bases and J lost 8 bases. From germline, CDR1 is LNHNV and CDR2 YYDKDF (reference sequence). DNA for the CDR3: TGTGCCACCAGCTTCCAGGGGGCAATCGATGAGCAGTTCTTC. This encodes CATSFQGAIDEQFF.

The rearrangement joins TRBV6-6 to TRBJ1-1; 10 nucleotides match TRBD1. Germline V lookup: CDR1 MNHNY, CDR2 SVGAGI (reference sequence). V dropped 7 bases and J dropped 4; count of bases not matched to a gene: 6. The CDR3 consists of 14 residues. CDR3 nucleotide sequence: TGTGCCAGCACCACGGGACAGGGGAGCACTGAAGCTTTCTTT. Its translation: CASTTGQGSTEAFF.

The chain uses TRBV5-4 and TRBJ2-2; D might be TRBD1 (6 bases). The V end lost 0 bases, the J end lost 4 bases, and 13 bases lay between the germline ends. This CDR3 is 16 amino acids long. Germline values: CDR1 SGHNT, CDR2 YYREEE (reference sequence). The CDR3 nucleotides are TGTGCCAGCAGCTTGGTCCCAGGGGAAGGCACCGGGGAGCTGTTTTTT. Translation gives CASSLVPGEGTGELFF.

There are many counts of this clonotype. CDR3 coding DNA: TGTGCCAGCAGCGTGGACGAAGAGACTGAAGCTTTCTTT. Translated: CASSVDEETEAFF. This chain joins TRBV11-3 and TRBJ1-1; D is ambiguous. Germline CDR1 SGHNT, CDR2 YENEEA. V dropped 5 bases and J dropped 5 bases, with 12 bases sitting between them. This CDR3 has 13 amino acids.